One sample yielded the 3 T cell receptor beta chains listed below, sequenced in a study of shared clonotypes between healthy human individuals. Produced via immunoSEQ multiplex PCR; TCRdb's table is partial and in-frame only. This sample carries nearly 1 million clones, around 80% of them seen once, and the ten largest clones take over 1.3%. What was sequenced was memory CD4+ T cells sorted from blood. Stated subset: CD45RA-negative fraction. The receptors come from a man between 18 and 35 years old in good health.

The chain's CDR3 is CASSLQGGKLFF. CDR3 bases: TGTGCCAGCAGCTTGCAGGGAGGAAAACTGTTTTTT. The rearrangement joins TRBV5-4 to TRBJ1-4; TRBD1 is a possible D gene (5 bases). Trimming took 1 base from V and 10 from J, leaving 8 bases between them. CDR1 and CDR2 (germline): SGHNT, YYREEE (reference sequence). The CDR3 is 12 residues long.

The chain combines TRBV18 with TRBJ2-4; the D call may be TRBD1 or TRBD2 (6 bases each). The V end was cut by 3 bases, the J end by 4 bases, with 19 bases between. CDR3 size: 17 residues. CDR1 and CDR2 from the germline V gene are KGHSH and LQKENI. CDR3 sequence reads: CASSPRGAGQQKNIQYF. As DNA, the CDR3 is TGTGCCAGCTCACCGAGGGGGGCTGGTCAGCAAAAAAACATTCAGTACTTC.

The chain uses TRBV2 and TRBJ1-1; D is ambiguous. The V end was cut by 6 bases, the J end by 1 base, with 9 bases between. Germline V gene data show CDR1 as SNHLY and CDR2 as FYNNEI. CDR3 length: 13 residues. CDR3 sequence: CASSLQRNTEAFF. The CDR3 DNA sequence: TGTGCCAGCAGCCTGCAGAGGAACACTGAAGCTTTCTTT. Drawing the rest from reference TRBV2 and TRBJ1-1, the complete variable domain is EPEVTQTPSHQVTQMGQEVILRCVPISNHLYFYWYRQILGQKVEFLVSFYNNEISEKSEIFDDQFSVERPDGSNFTLKIRSTKLEDSAMYFCASSLQRNTEAFFGQGTRLTVV.